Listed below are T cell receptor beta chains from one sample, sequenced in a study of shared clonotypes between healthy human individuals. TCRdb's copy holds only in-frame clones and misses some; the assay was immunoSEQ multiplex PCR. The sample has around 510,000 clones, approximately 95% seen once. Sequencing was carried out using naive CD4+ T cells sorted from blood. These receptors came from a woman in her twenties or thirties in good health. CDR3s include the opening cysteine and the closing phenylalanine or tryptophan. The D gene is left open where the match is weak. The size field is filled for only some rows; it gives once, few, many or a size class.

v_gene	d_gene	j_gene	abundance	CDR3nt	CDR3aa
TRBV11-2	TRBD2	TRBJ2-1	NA	TGTGCCAGCAGCTTAATCCTAGCGGGAAAGGGGGGTAATGAGCAGTTCTTC	CASSLILAGKGGNEQFF
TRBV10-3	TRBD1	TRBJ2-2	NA	TGTGCCACCAGTTCTACAGGGGGCGAGACCGGGGAGCTGTTTTTT	CATSSTGGETGELFF
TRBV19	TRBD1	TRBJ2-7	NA	TGTGCCAGTAGTACGGACAGGGGCTACGAGCAGTACTTC	CASSTDRGYEQYF
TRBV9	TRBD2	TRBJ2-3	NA	TGTGCCAGCAGCGTAGCGTCATCAGCGGGAAACACAGATACGCAGTATTTT	CASSVASSAGNTDTQYF
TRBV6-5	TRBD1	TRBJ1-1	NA	TGTGCCAGCAGTTACTCGGTGACAGGGGAAGCTTTCTTT	CASSYSVTGEAFF
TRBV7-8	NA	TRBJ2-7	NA	TGTGCCAGCAGCGCCTTAGAATTGGCTTACGAGCAGTACTTC	CASSALELAYEQYF
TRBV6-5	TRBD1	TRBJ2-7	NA	TGTGCCAGCAGTCGAGACAGGGTAGGAACCGAGCAGTACTTC	CASSRDRVGTEQYF
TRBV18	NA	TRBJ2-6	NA	TGTGCCAGCTCACTCGACTCTGGGGCCAACGTCCTGACTTTC	CASSLDSGANVLTF
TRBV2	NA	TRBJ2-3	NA	TGTGCCAGCAGTGAAGTTGATACGCAGTATTTT	CASSEVDTQYF
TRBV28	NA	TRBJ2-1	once	TGTGCCAGCAGTTTATATGAGCGCCCGAAGGAGCAGTTCTTC	CASSLYERPKEQFF
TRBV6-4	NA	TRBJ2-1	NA	TGTGCCAGCAGTGTCGGGATTCAGGTATACAATGAGCAGTTCTTC	CASSVGIQVYNEQFF
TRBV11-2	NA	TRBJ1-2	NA	TGTGCCAGCAGCTTAGGGTCCGATAACTATGGCTACACCTTC	CASSLGSDNYGYTF
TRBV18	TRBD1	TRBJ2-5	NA	TGTGCCAGCTCACCACTACAGGGGTACGGGGAGACCCAGTACTTC	CASSPLQGYGETQYF
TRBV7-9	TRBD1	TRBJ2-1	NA	TGTGCCAGCAGCAACTTATGGGACAGGAAAAAGGTTGGTGAGCAGTTCTTC	CASSNLWDRKKVGEQFF
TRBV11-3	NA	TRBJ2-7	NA	TGTGCCAGCAGCTTACATGAGGGATACGAGCAGTACTTC	CASSLHEGYEQYF
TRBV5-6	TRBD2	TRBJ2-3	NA	TGTGCCAGCAGCACGGAGCGGGAGTCAAATACGCAGTATTTT	CASSTERESNTQYF